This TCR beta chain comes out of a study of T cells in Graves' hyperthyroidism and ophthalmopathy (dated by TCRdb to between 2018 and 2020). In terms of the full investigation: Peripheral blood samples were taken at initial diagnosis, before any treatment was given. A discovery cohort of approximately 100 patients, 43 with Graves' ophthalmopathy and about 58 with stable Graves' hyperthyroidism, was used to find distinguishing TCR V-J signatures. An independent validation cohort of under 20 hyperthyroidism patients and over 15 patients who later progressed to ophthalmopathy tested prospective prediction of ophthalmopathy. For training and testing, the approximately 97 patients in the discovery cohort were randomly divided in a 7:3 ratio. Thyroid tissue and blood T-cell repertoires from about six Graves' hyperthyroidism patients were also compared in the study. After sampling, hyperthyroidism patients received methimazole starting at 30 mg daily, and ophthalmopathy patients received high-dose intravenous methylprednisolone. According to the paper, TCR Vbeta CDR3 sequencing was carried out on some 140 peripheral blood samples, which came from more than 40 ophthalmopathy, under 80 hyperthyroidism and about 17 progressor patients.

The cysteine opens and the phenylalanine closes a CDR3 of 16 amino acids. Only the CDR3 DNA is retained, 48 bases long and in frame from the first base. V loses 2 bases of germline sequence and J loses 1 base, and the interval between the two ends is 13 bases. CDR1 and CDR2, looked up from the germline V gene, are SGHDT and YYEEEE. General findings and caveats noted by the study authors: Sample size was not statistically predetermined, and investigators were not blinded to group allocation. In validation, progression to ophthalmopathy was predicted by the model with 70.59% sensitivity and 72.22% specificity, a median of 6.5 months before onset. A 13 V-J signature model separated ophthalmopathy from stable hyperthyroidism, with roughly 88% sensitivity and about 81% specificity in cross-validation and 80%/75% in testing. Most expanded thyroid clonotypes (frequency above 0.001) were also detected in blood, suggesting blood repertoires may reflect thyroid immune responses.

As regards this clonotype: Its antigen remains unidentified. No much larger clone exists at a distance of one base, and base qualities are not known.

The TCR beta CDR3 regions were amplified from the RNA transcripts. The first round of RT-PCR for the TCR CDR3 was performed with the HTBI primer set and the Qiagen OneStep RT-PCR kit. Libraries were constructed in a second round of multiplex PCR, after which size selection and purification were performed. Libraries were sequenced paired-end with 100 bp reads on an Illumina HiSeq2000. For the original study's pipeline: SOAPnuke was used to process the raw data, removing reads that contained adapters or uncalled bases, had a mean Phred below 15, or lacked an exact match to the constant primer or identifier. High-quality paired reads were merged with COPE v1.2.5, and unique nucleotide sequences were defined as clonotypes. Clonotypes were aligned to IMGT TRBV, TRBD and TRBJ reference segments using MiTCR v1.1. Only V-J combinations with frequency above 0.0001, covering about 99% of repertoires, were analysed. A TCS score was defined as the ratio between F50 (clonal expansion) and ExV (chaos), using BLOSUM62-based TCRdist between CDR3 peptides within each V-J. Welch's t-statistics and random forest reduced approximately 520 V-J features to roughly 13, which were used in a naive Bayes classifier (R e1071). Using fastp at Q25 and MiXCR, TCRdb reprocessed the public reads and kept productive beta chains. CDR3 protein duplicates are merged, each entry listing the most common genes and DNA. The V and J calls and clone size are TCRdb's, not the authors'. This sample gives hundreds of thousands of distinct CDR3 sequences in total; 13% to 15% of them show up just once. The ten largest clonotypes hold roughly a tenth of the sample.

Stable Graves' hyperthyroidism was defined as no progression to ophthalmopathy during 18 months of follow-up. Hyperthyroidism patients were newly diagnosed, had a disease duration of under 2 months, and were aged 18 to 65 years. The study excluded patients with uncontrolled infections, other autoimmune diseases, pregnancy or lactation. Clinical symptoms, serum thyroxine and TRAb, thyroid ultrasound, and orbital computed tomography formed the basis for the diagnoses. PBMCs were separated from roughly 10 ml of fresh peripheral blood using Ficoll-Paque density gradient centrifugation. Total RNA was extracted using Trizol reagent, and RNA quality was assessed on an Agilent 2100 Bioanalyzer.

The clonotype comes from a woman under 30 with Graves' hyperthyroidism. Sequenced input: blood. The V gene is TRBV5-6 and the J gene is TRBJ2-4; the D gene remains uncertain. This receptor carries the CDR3 CASSFLLLDAKNIQYF. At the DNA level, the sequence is TGTGCCAGCAGCTTCCTTCTTCTAGATGCCAAAAACATTCAGTACTTC.